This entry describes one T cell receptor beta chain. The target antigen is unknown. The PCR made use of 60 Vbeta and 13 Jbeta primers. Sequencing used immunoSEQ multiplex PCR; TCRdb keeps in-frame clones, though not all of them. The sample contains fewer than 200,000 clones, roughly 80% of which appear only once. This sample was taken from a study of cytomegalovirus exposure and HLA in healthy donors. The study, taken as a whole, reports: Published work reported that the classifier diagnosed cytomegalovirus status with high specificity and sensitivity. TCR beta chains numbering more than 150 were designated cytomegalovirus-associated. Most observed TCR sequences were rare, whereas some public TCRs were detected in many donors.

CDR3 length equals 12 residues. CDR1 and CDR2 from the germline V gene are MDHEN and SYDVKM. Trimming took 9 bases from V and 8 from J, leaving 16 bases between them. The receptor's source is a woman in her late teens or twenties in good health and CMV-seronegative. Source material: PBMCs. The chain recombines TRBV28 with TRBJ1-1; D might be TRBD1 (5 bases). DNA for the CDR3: TGTGCCAGTGGGGGGAGACAGTTAGAAGCTTTCTTT. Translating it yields CASGGRQLEAFF.